This T cell receptor (beta chain) originates from a study of identical twins. This CDR3 contains 14 residues. The germline CDR1 and CDR2 sequences are LGHNA and YNFKEQ. The ends were cut back, 0 bases at V and 3 bases at J, with 6 bases in the middle. This clonotype has more than one count but fewer than ten. TCRdb redid the calling of the 5' RACE reads with MiXCR, one entry per CDR3 protein. The table records some 760,000 distinct CDR3 sequences, 15% to 20% of them present only once. These data were also reused for a study on T cells expressing NK-cell markers. That report notes: Sorted CD3+CD56+NKG2C+, CD3+CD56+NKG2C- and CD3+CD56-NKG2C+ T-cell subsets were beta-chain profiled.

The rearrangement uses TRBV4-2 and TRBJ2-1; D gene uncertain. This clonotype originated in a woman in her late teens or twenties in good health. The sequencing input was PBMCs. The CDR3 bases are TGTGCCAGCAGCCAAGATGTTAGCTACAATGAGCAGTTCTTC. Protein: CASSQDVSYNEQFF.